This T cell receptor (beta chain) is drawn from a study of cytomegalovirus exposure and HLA in healthy donors. In its sample, this clone ranks as medium-sized. Its antigen is as yet unknown. The CDR3 consists of 14 residues. Trimming took 4 bases from V and 5 from J; bases not matched to a gene: 6. Germline V gene lookup returns CDR1 SGHNT and CDR2 YYREEE (reference sequence). PCR involved 60 Vbeta and 13 Jbeta primers. The data were produced by immunoSEQ multiplex PCR, yet TCRdb's version contains in-frame clones alone and is incomplete. The table has roughly 100,000 clones, about four fifths seen once. Study-level findings and limits: It was 160 or so TCR beta chains that were listed as cytomegalovirus-associated.

This chain links TRBV5-4 with TRBJ2-5; 9 bases line up with TRBD2. Sequenced sample: PBMCs. This receptor was obtained from a woman aged 45-65 years in good health and CMV-seropositive. The CDR3 here is CASSPSGVGETQYF. The DNA of the CDR3 is TGTGCCAGCAGCCCTAGCGGGGTAGGGGAGACCCAGTACTTC.